These 11 T cell receptor beta chains came from one sample sequenced in a study of read filtering for tumor transcriptome and immune sequencing (dated by TCRdb to 2018 to 2021). TCRdb records Illumina HiSeq 4000 as the sequencer. TCR libraries were constructed from about 400 ng RNA using the Immunoverse kit, and molecular barcoded adaptors covering alpha/delta and beta/gamma chains were employed. TCRdb ran its own pipeline on the public reads, namely fastp trimming at Q25 and MiXCR clone calling, and kept in-frame beta chains. Each CDR3 protein appears once, grouped with its most common genes and DNA. Counted in this sample were about 39,000 distinct CDR3 sequences; roughly an eighth of them appeared once. The ten largest clones take up less than 7% of the sample. The source material was a population of CD138-negative cells sorted from bone marrow. Reading the label with the study, this specimen's cell subset or site is: bone marrow mononuclear cells depleted of CD138+ plasma/myeloma cells by negative magnetic selection. The receptors stem from a donor at least 40 years old with multiple myeloma.

This clonotype was seen at least ten times. This chain connects TRBV5-1 to TRBJ2-7, with 10 bases matching TRBD1. CDR1 and CDR2 (germline): SGHRS, YFSETQ. The CDR3 totals 14 residues. The V gene end was trimmed by 4 bases and the J gene end by 3 bases; junction bases not matched to a gene: 4. The CDR3 coding sequence is TGCGCCAGCAGCGGGACAGGGGTGTTCTACGAGCAGTACTTC. Protein: CASSGTGVFYEQYF. Full variable domain (outside the CDR3, taken from reference TRBV5-1 and TRBJ2-7): KAGVTQTPRYLIKTRGQQVTLSCSPISGHRSVSWYQQTPGQGLQFLFEYFSETQRNKGNFPGRFSGRQFSNSRSEMNVSTLELGDSALYLCASSGTGVFYEQYFGPGTRLTVT.

This clonotype was detected ten times or more. This sequence joins TRBV7-9 and TRBJ2-7, with D perhaps matching TRBD1 (5 bases). The CDR3 is 13 residues long. The germline gives CDR1 SEHNR, CDR2 FQNEAQ (reference sequence). V was pared by 11 bases and J by 1 base, with 15 bases between. The CDR3 nucleotides read TGTGCCTCGGTAATGGACATATCCTACGAGCAGTACTTC. Residues: CASVMDISYEQYF.

This clonotype was found a few times. This sequence may be a read error, since a much larger clone differs from it by one base. The V gene is TRBV2, the J gene TRBJ2-5, with D hard to call. The CDR3 is made up of 14 amino acids. CDR1 is SNHLY, CDR2 FYNNEI, per germline. The CDR3 nucleotides read TGTGCCAGCAGTGAAGCCCAACAGCAAGAGGCCCAGTACTTC. Its protein product is CASSEAQQQEAQYF. Supplemented by reference TRBV2 and TRBJ2-5, the full variable domain reads EPEVTQTPSHQVTQMGQEVILRCVPISNHLYFYWYRQILGQKVEFLVSFYNNEISEKSEIFDDQFSVERPDGSNFTLKIRSTKLEDSAMYFCASSEAQQQEAQYFGPGTRLLVL.

This clonotype counts as medium-sized. The chain has TRBV7-8 and TRBJ2-1; 10 nucleotides align to TRBD2. Germline CDR1 and CDR2: SGHVS and FQNEAQ. This CDR3 has 15 amino acids. V shed 4 bases, J shed 5 bases, and the junction held 5 bases outside the gene matches. CDR3 region: CASSSRGLANNEQFF. In nucleotides, the CDR3 is TGTGCCAGCAGCTCAAGGGGACTAGCGAACAATGAGCAGTTCTTC. The complete variable domain, with remaining parts taken from reference TRBV7-8 and TRBJ2-1, reads GAGVSQSPRYKVAKRGQDVALRCDPISGHVSLFWYQQALGQGPEFLTYFQNEAQLDKSGLPSDRFFAERPEGSVSTLKIQRTQQEDSAVYLCASSSRGLANNEQFFGPGTRLTVL.

This clonotype was detected many times. The chain links TRBV6-2 or TRBV6-3 to TRBJ2-5, with D perhaps being TRBD1 or TRBD2 (5 bases each). V was clipped by 6 bases and J by 6 bases, with 23 bases between them. CDR3 length: 16 residues. Germline values: CDR1 MNHEY, CDR2 SVGEGT. CDR3 loop: CASRRAPGEGIKTQYF. The CDR3 DNA reads as TGTGCCAGCAGACGAGCTCCAGGCGAGGGGATCAAGACCCAGTACTTC.

This clonotype was detected only a few times. The chain couples TRBV20-1 to TRBJ2-1; possible D gene TRBD2, 5 bases. The length of the CDR3 is 15 residues. Trimming left V 6 bases short and J 2 bases short, with 17 bases between. Germline CDR1 DFQATT, CDR2 SNEGSKA (reference sequence). CDR3: CSAQPQSGTYNEQFF. Here the CDR3 DNA reads TGCAGTGCCCAACCTCAGAGCGGCACCTACAATGAGCAGTTCTTC.

In regard to this clonotype: One base away lies a much larger clone, so this may be a sequencing read error. This chain links TRBV3-1 with TRBJ2-5; unclear D gene. Germline V gene lookup returns CDR1 LGHDT and CDR2 YNNKEL (reference sequence). This CDR3 is built from 13 residues. The CDR3 region is CASSQDFMETLYF. For the CDR3, the DNA is TGTGCCAGCAGCCAAGATTTTATGGAGACCCTGTACTTC.

This clonotype occurred once. This may come from a read error, since a much larger clone is one base off. This chain links TRBV19 with TRBJ1-5; no clear D gene. Germline V gives CDR1 LNHDA, CDR2 SQIVND (reference sequence). The CDR3 is 12 amino acids. This CDR3 is CAGSQSYQPQHF. CDR3 DNA sequence: TGTGCCGGTAGCCAGTCTTATCAGCCCCAGCATTTT.

The table lists this clonotype with many counts. The genes are TRBV2 and TRBJ2-1, with D possibly TRBD1 on 6 matching bases. This CDR3 region has 14 residues. V lost 4 bases, J lost 9 bases, and 16 bases lay in between. Per germline, CDR1 SNHLY and CDR2 FYNNEI. CDR3 nucleotide sequence: TGTGCCAGCAGTGCTCGAACAGGGTCTCCTGAGCAGTTCTTC. Amino acids: CASSARTGSPEQFF.

This chain uses TRBV28 with TRBJ2-2; 7 bases are a match to TRBD1. Germline V gene lookup returns CDR1 MDHEN and CDR2 SYDVKM. This CDR3 is built from 12 residues. Trimming at V came to 10 bases and at J to 5 bases, leaving 4 bases not matched to a gene. CDR3 amino acids: CATQQGTGELFF. The CDR3 DNA sequence: TGTGCCACCCAACAGGGGACCGGGGAGCTGTTTTTT. The full variable domain, its missing parts supplied by reference TRBV28 and TRBJ2-2, is DVKVTQSSRYLVKRTGEKVFLECVQDMDHENMFWYRQDPGLGLRLIYFSYDVKMKEKGDIPEGYSVSREKKERFSLILESASTNQTSMYLCATQQGTGELFFGEGSRLTVL.

In its sample, this clonotype was seen many times. V gene TRBV7-9 combines with J gene TRBJ1-1; D not certain. The CDR3 covers 14 residues. The ends were cut back, 2 bases at V and 7 bases at J, with 14 bases in the middle. Germline-derived CDR1 and CDR2 are SEHNR and FQNEAQ (reference sequence). CDR3 bases: TGTGCCAGCAGCTTAATGAATGTGGGATATGAAGCTTTCTTT. Its protein is CASSLMNVGYEAFF. Variable domain in full (rest from reference TRBV7-9 and TRBJ1-1): DTGVSQNPRHKITKRGQNVTFRCDPISEHNRLYWYRQTLGQGPEFLTYFQNEAQLEKSRLLSDRFSAERPKGSFSTLEIQRTEQGDSAMYLCASSLMNVGYEAFFGQGTRLTVV.